These T cell receptor beta chains were read from a single sample in a study of T cell responses to AZD1222 COVID-19 vaccine. This table comes from immunoSEQ multiplex PCR, and its TCRdb copy is limited to in-frame clones, with some not included. The sample lists roughly 120,000 clones; about 90% were seen once. Sequenced material: peripheral blood, taken 28 days after the second AZD1222 dose. All receptors derive from an adult who received the AZD1222 COVID-19 vaccine. CDR3s include the opening cysteine and the closing phenylalanine or tryptophan. Each record gives: D gene, clone size, V gene, J gene, CDR3 protein, CDR3 DNA. D genes are given only for firm matches. The size field is filled for only some rows; it gives once, few, many or a size class.

TRBD1	-	TRBV2	TRBJ1-6	CASTLTGYDSPLHF	TGTGCCAGCACCCTGACAGGGTATGATTCACCCCTCCACTTT
-	-	TRBV4-1	TRBJ1-6	CASSQDSTGVLIFSPLHF	TGCGCCAGCAGCCAAGATAGCACAGGCGTTCTGATTTTTTCACCCCTCCACTTT
-	once	TRBV15	TRBJ1-2	CATSRDLGNYGYTF	TGTGCCACCAGCAGAGATTTAGGAAACTATGGCTACACCTTC
-	-	TRBV29-1	TRBJ2-5	CSVSQGGGLQETQYF	TGCAGCGTTTCCCAGGGAGGGGGGCTTCAAGAGACCCAGTACTTC
-	few	TRBV7-9	TRBJ1-5	CASSLGGAQPQHF	TGTGCCAGCAGCTTAGGCGGGGCCCAGCCCCAGCATTTT
-	-	TRBV14	TRBJ1-6	CASSQGQNSPLHF	TGTGCCAGCAGCCAAGGGCAGAATTCACCCCTCCACTTT
-	-	TRBV6-1	TRBJ1-6	CASSEFGISPLHF	TGTGCCAGCAGTGAATTCGGTATTTCACCCCTCCACTTT
-	-	TRBV7-2	TRBJ1-3	CASSLAGWDTIYF	TGTGCCAGCAGCTTAGCGGGATGGGACACCATATATTTT
-	-	TRBV7-9	TRBJ1-1	CASSFPALQILLNTEAFF	TGTGCCAGCAGCTTCCCAGCCCTCCAAATCTTATTGAACACTGAAGCTTTCTTT
-	-	TRBV19	TRBJ1-1	CASAEMLTPEAFF	TGTGCCAGTGCAGAAATGCTGACACCTGAAGCTTTCTTT
-	-	TRBV3-1/TRBV3-2	TRBJ1-4	CASSQEHPRGRGWEKLFF	TGTGCCAGCAGCCAAGAACACCCCAGGGGTAGGGGTTGGGAAAAACTGTTTTTT
-	-	TRBV2	TRBJ1-1	CASRGSFLAQDGTEAFF	TGTGCCAGCAGAGGAAGCTTTCTGGCCCAAGACGGAACTGAAGCTTTCTTT
-	-	TRBV6-2/TRBV6-3	TRBJ1-1	CASSYTPRGGTEAFF	TGTGCCAGCAGTTACACCCCGCGGGGGGGAACTGAAGCTTTCTTT
-	-	TRBV7-2	TRBJ1-3	CASSSLVLNTIYF	TGTGCCAGCAGCTCGTTGGTATTAAACACCATATATTTT
-	-	TRBV4-2	TRBJ2-1	CASSPGNSEQFF	TGTGCCAGCAGCCCGGGCAATTCTGAGCAGTTCTTC
-	-	TRBV11-2	TRBJ1-2	CASSLGGQPRYGYTF	TGTGCCAGCAGCTTAGGAGGACAGCCGCGTTATGGCTACACCTTC
-	-	TRBV5-8	TRBJ1-4	CASSLEQGTNEKLFF	TGTGCCAGCAGCTTGGAACAGGGTACTAATGAAAAACTGTTTTTT
TRBD1	-	TRBV11-2	TRBJ1-1	CASSPRTGSGTEAFF	TGTGCCAGCAGCCCACGGACAGGGAGTGGCACTGAAGCTTTCTTT
-	-	TRBV6-2/TRBV6-3	TRBJ1-5	CASGPSNQPQHF	TGTGCCAGCGGCCCTAGCAATCAGCCCCAGCATTTT
-	-	TRBV7-2	TRBJ1-4	CASSLGVTGGGNEKLFF	TGTGCCAGCAGCTTAGGAGTAACGGGGGGAGGAAATGAAAAACTGTTTTTT
-	-	TRBV5-1	TRBJ1-6	CASSWGGTGENSPLHF	TGCGCCAGCAGCTGGGGAGGCACAGGCGAAAATTCACCCCTCCACTTT
-	-	TRBV5-8	TRBJ1-2	CASSPGEDGYTF	TGTGCCAGCAGCCCAGGGGAGGATGGCTACACCTTC
-	-	TRBV7-3	TRBJ1-2	CASSLNGDGYGYTF	TGTGCCAGCAGCTTAAATGGGGACGGCTATGGCTACACCTTC
-	-	TRBV10-3	TRBJ1-3	CAISEIAAGNTIYF	TGTGCCATCAGTGAGATAGCAGCTGGAAACACCATATATTTT
-	-	TRBV7-2	TRBJ1-5	CASSLAWTEPQPQHF	TGTGCCAGCAGCTTAGCCTGGACAGAGCCGCAGCCCCAGCATTTT